This entry is about one TCR beta chain. What it binds is unknown. The primer mix had 60 Vbeta and 13 Jbeta primers. How the authors handled the data: Later, an analysis found about 77 million unique TCR beta chains, and 10 million to 11 million of these were shared. Sequenced by immunoSEQ multiplex PCR; TCRdb stores in-frame clones only, minus some. The V and J calls and clone size were taken over from that table, and D and trimming were inferred from the DNA. This sample has under 150,000 clones; 55% to 75% occur once, and the top ten carry 1.6%. The sample originates from a study of cytomegalovirus exposure and HLA in healthy donors. Study conclusions and caveats: In vitro experiments confirmed that three CMV-associated chains were specific for CMV antigens.

CDR3 length: 15 amino acids. The V and J ends lost 2 bases and 3 bases, in that order; junction bases with no gene match: 5. The V gene's germline CDR1 is SGHRS and CDR2 YFSETQ. The sample consisted of PBMCs. The rearrangement links TRBV5-1 to TRBJ1-2, with TRBD1 matching over 9 bases. The clonotype was recovered from a man aged 25 to 40 in good health and CMV-seropositive. CDR3 DNA: TGCGCCAGCAGCTTAGGACAGGGGACCTACTATGGCTACACCTTC. It translates to CASSLGQGTYYGYTF.